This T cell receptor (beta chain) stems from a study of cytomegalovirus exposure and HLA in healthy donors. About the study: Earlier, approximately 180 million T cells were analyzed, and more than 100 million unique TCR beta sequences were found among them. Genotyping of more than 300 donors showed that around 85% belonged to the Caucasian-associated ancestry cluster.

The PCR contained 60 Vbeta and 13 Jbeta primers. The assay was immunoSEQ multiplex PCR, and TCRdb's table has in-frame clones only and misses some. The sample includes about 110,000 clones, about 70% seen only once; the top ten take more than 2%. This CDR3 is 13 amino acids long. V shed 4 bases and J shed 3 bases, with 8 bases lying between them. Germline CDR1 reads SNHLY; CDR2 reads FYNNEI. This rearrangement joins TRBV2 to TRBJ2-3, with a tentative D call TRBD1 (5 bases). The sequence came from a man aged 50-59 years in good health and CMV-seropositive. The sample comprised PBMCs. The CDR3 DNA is TGTGCCAGCAGTGCCCAGGGAACAGATACGCAGTATTTT. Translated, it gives CASSAQGTDTQYF.